A selection of T cell receptor beta chains follows, all from one sample in a study of Graves' ophthalmopathy and Graves' hyperthyroidism. TCRdb re-derived calls from the multiplex PCR reads in MiXCR, one entry per CDR3 protein. Of some 380,000 distinct CDR3 sequences listed, roughly 14% are singletons. Sequenced sample: peripheral blood. These receptors were collected from a woman younger than 30 with stable Graves' hyperthyroidism. The CDR3 runs from the conserved cysteine through the conserved F or W. The D gene is left open where the match is weak. Clone size is stated in some rows and not others, as once, few, many or a class when expanded.

j_call d_call clone_size v_call cdr3_nt cdr3_aa
TRBJ1-1 - many TRBV5-1 TGCGCCAGCAACTTCGTTGATTCCGGACCGAGCGCTGAAGCTTTCTTT CASNFVDSGPSAEAFF
TRBJ2-7 - many TRBV15 TGTGCCACCAGCAGAGACAGGGACGAGCAGTACTTC CATSRDRDEQYF
TRBJ2-2 - few TRBV5-1 TGCGCCAGCAGCCACCTCGCGTGGGGAGGGAACACCGGGGAGCTGTTTTTT CASSHLAWGGNTGELFF
TRBJ2-7 - - TRBV6-2/TRBV6-3 TGTGCCAGCAGTCGGGCTGGGAGCGGGTCCTACGAGCAGTACTTC CASSRAGSGSYEQYF
TRBJ1-1 - many TRBV6-1 TGTGCCAGCAGTGAAAGGGGTCCCCGCTCCGAAGCTTTCTTT CASSERGPRSEAFF
TRBJ2-7 - - TRBV2 TGTGCCAGCAGGGACAGTGCGACCTCCTACGAGCAGTACTTC CASRDSATSYEQYF
TRBJ1-5 - many TRBV29-1 TGCAGCGCGAGCACAGGGACCAACCAGCCCCAGCATTTT CSASTGTNQPQHF
TRBJ2-6 - many TRBV15 TGTGCCACCAGCCCCAGAGGCGGCAGGGCTGGGGCCAACGTCCTGACTTTC CATSPRGGRAGANVLTF
TRBJ2-2 - - TRBV19 TGTGCCAGTACGGACAGGAACACCGGGGAGCTGTTTTTT CASTDRNTGELFF
TRBJ1-1 TRBD1 - TRBV18 TGTGCCAGCTCACCGACGACAGGGTGGGACACTGAAGCTTTCTTT CASSPTTGWDTEAFF
TRBJ1-1 - many TRBV19 TGTGCCAGTAGTATAAGTGGTACAGGGTTCCCTCTGGGGGCTTTCTTT CASSISGTGFPLGAFF
TRBJ1-6 TRBD1 many TRBV5-1 TGCGCCAGCAGCGAAGGGACAGGGGGTAGTTCACCCCTCCACTTT CASSEGTGGSSPLHF
TRBJ2-5 - many TRBV29-1 TGCAGCGTTCTTAATGGGGGGACCCAGTACTTC CSVLNGGTQYF
TRBJ1-2 - - TRBV5-1 TGCGCCAGCAGCTTGGTTCCCAGGGGCTTGGCTGGCTACACCTTC CASSLVPRGLAGYTF
TRBJ1-6 - many TRBV6-1 TGTGCCAGCAGTGATTCGGGTGGAACCTATAATTCACCCCTCCACTTT CASSDSGGTYNSPLHF
TRBJ1-2 - many TRBV7-9 TGTGCCAGCAGCCCCGTGGGCTATGGCTACACCTTC CASSPVGYGYTF
TRBJ1-5 TRBD1 many TRBV27 TGTGCCAGCAGTTTATCGGGCAGGGGGCTTGAGTTAGGCAATCAGCCCCAGCATTTT CASSLSGRGLELGNQPQHF
TRBJ1-2 - - TRBV6-5 TGTGCCAGCAGTTTGGCCCAATTCTATGGCTACACCTTC CASSLAQFYGYTF
TRBJ2-2 TRBD2 many TRBV11-2 TGTGCCAGCAGCTGGTTTGCGGGGGAGCAAGAAGGCGGGGAGCTGTTTTTT CASSWFAGEQEGGELFF
TRBJ2-7 TRBD1 many TRBV6-5 TGTGCCAGCAGTTACGCAGGGGGCCGTTCCTACGAGCAGTACTTC CASSYAGGRSYEQYF
TRBJ2-5 - - TRBV6-5 TGTGCCAGCAGTTACTATTGGGAGACCCAGTACTTC CASSYYWETQYF
TRBJ2-5 - many TRBV7-2 TGTGCCAGCAGCGATAGCGGCCGAACCCAAGAGACCCAGTACTTC CASSDSGRTQETQYF
TRBJ2-7 TRBD2 once TRBV3-1 TGTGCCAGCAGCCAAGATGCCCTTACTAGCGGGGGGGCCTACGAGCAGTACTTC CASSQDALTSGGAYEQYF
TRBJ2-2 - - TRBV7-2 TGTGCCAGCAGCCGAGACTCGGGCAACACCGGGGAGCTGTTTTTT CASSRDSGNTGELFF
TRBJ1-1 TRBD1 many TRBV12-3/TRBV12-4 TGTGCCAGCAGTTTGACAGGGGGCAGCACTGAAGCTTTCTTT CASSLTGGSTEAFF
TRBJ2-5 - many TRBV20-1 TGCAGTGCCCTTCGCCAAGAGACCCAGTACTTC CSALRQETQYF
TRBJ2-5 - many TRBV6-2/TRBV6-3 TGTGCCAGCAACAAAAGACAAGAGACCCAGTACTTC CASNKRQETQYF
TRBJ2-5 TRBD2 many TRBV4-2 TGTGCCAGCAGCCGATGGAGGACTAGCGAACAAGAGACCCAGTACTTC CASSRWRTSEQETQYF
TRBJ1-1 - many TRBV7-2 TGTGCCAGCAGCTCGTCTCCGGGGGGGACTGAAGCTTTCTTT CASSSSPGGTEAFF
TRBJ2-1 TRBD1 - TRBV9 TGTGCCAGCAGCCCCCGAGGGGGGACAGGGCAGGTCAATGAGCAGTTCTTC CASSPRGGTGQVNEQFF
TRBJ2-4 - many TRBV5-1 TGCGCCAGCAGCTCGCCCACGGGTCAGGGGGCCAAAAACATTCAGTACTTC CASSSPTGQGAKNIQYF
TRBJ1-1 TRBD1 many TRBV2 TGTGCCGGACTCCCGACAGGGCGAACTGAAGCTTTCTTT CAGLPTGRTEAFF
TRBJ1-5 - many TRBV6-2/TRBV6-3 TGTGCCAGCAGTTACTCGTGGGGGAAGGGGGTTCAGCCCCAGCATTTT CASSYSWGKGVQPQHF
TRBJ1-1 - many TRBV19 TGTGCCAGTAGTATAGATCCCCCGGACAGAAACACTGAAGCTTTCTTT CASSIDPPDRNTEAFF
TRBJ1-1 - many TRBV12-3/TRBV12-4 TGTGCCAGCAGTTTAAGAGGAGACATGGAAGCTTTCTTT CASSLRGDMEAFF
TRBJ1-2 TRBD1 many TRBV11-2 TGTGCCAGCAGCCACTGGGACAGGGGGCTGAGCTATGGCTACACCTTC CASSHWDRGLSYGYTF
TRBJ2-7 - many TRBV13 TGTGCCAGCAGCGCAAGGGGGTACGGCACCTACGAGCAGTACTTC CASSARGYGTYEQYF
TRBJ2-5 TRBD1 many TRBV24-1 TGTGCCACCAGTGACCCAGGACAGGCCCAAGAGACCCAGTACTTC CATSDPGQAQETQYF
TRBJ1-2 - many TRBV24-1 TGTGCCACGTCGGCCGCGGACACTAATAACTATGGCTACACCTTC CATSAADTNNYGYTF
TRBJ1-2 TRBD1 few TRBV3-1 TGTGCCAGCAGCCAAGACTTCAGGACAGGGGAAGGCTACACCTTC CASSQDFRTGEGYTF
TRBJ2-2 - - TRBV5-5 TGTGCCAGCAGCGTTACGGGGATGTTAGGCACCGGGGAGCTGTTTTTT CASSVTGMLGTGELFF
TRBJ1-5 - many TRBV20-1 TGCAGTGCTAGACTGAGCACGGACCTTAATCAGCCCCAGCATTTT CSARLSTDLNQPQHF
TRBJ1-5 - many TRBV2 TGTGCCAGCAGGGCCTCAGGGGAACAGCCCCAGCATTTT CASRASGEQPQHF
TRBJ1-2 - many TRBV7-9 TGTGCCATCGAGGGCGGACACTATGGCTACACCTTC CAIEGGHYGYTF
TRBJ1-1 - many TRBV7-2 TGTGCCAGCAGCCACAGAGGGCGAGCTTTCTTT CASSHRGRAFF
TRBJ2-4 - many TRBV6-2/TRBV6-3 TGTGCCAGCAGACTACGGGGCAAAAACATTCAGTACTTC CASRLRGKNIQYF
TRBJ1-1 TRBD1 once TRBV19 TGTGCCAGTAACGATGGGACGGGACAGGGGGCTGTCACTGAAGCTTTCTTT CASNDGTGQGAVTEAFF
TRBJ1-5 - many TRBV11-2 TGTGCCAGCAGCTTAGGTCTAGGGGTAACTCGGCCCCAGCATTTT CASSLGLGVTRPQHF
TRBJ1-1 - many TRBV9 TGTGCCAGCAGCGTAGAAGGACGGGGGTTGGGCACTGAAGCTTTCTTT CASSVEGRGLGTEAFF
TRBJ2-5 - many TRBV6-1 TGTGCCAGCAGTGAAGCGGGGGAGACCCAGTACTTC CASSEAGETQYF
TRBJ1-2 TRBD1 - TRBV28 TGTGCCAGCAGTGGGGACAGGGCTAACTATGGCTACACCTTC CASSGDRANYGYTF